One and the same sample provided the 7 T cell receptor beta chains below, sequenced in a study of blood T cell repertoires in COVID-19. Here immunoSEQ multiplex PCR was the method, and the copy in TCRdb shows in-frame clones only, minus some. The sample has roughly 76,000 clones, 87% seen once. The specimen sequenced was peripheral blood. The receptors derive from a man in his thirties or forties with acute or convalescent COVID-19.

The rearrangement joins TRBV6-1 to TRBJ1-5; possibly TRBD1 for D (6 bases). The germline V gene encodes CDR1 MNHNS and CDR2 SASEGT. The CDR3 is made up of 16 amino acids. V lost 4 bases and J 4 bases, leaving 17 bases between the germline ends. CDR3 coding DNA: TGTGCCAGCAGTGTACTACAGGGAACAGGAAATCAGCCCCAGCATTTT. This sequence encodes CASSVLQGTGNQPQHF.

The genes are TRBV1 and TRBJ2-7; the table's TRBD2 call for D was not verified on the DNA. TRBV1 is listed as a pseudogene. This CDR3 is built from 14 residues. The CDR3 sequence is CTSGGTSGWYEQYF. DNA of the CDR3: TGCACCAGCGGCGGGACTAGCGGATGGTACGAGCAGTACTTC.

The chain couples TRBV9 to TRBJ2-2; a weak D match, TRBD2 (6 bases). The germline V and J ends were trimmed by 4 bases and 9 bases, with 19 bases remaining between them. The CDR3 covers 15 residues. Germline CDR1 is SGDLS and CDR2 is YYNGEE. CDR3 residues: CASSPRGSGGRELFF. CDR3 in DNA: TGTGCCAGCAGCCCCCGGGGGAGCGGAGGGCGGGAGCTGTTTTTT.

The CDR3 coding sequence is TGCGCCAGCAGCCAAGATCAGGCAGGGGCTTTTTCCGAGCAGTACTTC. Translation: CASSQDQAGAFSEQYF. V usage is TRBV4-3 and J usage is TRBJ2-7; D might be TRBD1 (6 bases). V dropped 0 bases and J dropped 6 bases, with 18 bases sitting between them. CDR3 length equals 16 residues. Germline V gives CDR1 LGHNA, CDR2 YSLEER.

The chain carries TRBV5-1 and TRBJ1-1; 7 positions agree with TRBD1. Germline V CDR1 and CDR2: SGHRS, YFSETQ. V was clipped by 4 bases and J by 4 bases; unmatched bases: 7. This CDR3 is built from 14 residues. CDR3 bases: TGCGCCAGCAGCAAACAACAGGGGTCCACTGAAGCTTTCTTT. It specifies CASSKQQGSTEAFF. The whole variable domain, remainder taken from reference TRBV5-1 and TRBJ1-1, is KAGVTQTPRYLIKTRGQQVTLSCSPISGHRSVSWYQQTPGQGLQFLFEYFSETQRNKGNFPGRFSGRQFSNSRSEMNVSTLELGDSALYLCASSKQQGSTEAFFGQGTRLTVV.

The rearrangement uses TRBV15 and TRBJ2-5; D unclear. With 0 bases removed from V and 1 base from J, the gap between germline ends came to 6 bases. CDR1 is LNHNV, CDR2 YYDKDF, per germline (reference sequence). There are 14 residues in the CDR3. The CDR3 DNA follows: TGTGCCACCAGCAGAGATCCAGGCCAAGAGACCCAGTACTTC. Protein product: CATSRDPGQETQYF.

The gene calls are TRBV7-2 and TRBJ2-5; D possibly corresponds to TRBD2 (6 bases). The CDR3 has 15 amino acids. V was trimmed by 6 bases and J by 1 base, leaving 15 bases between them. Germline values: CDR1 SGHTA, CDR2 FQGNSA. The CDR3, as DNA: TGTGCCAGCAGTCTTGAGACCGGGAGCCAAGAGACCCAGTACTTC. This encodes CASSLETGSQETQYF.